One sample yielded the 7 T cell receptor beta chains listed below, sequenced in a study of long-term antiretroviral therapy in people with HIV. The assay, immunoSEQ v3.0, was run at survey level. Assay: immunoSEQ multiplex PCR; the TCRdb copy retains only in-frame clones and omits some. The data hold 25,000 or so clones, with around 87% observed a single time. The sample in question was unsorted PBMCs, obtained 0.5 years after starting antiretroviral therapy. These receptors all stem from a woman aged 18-35 years with HIV.

The chain links TRBV5-6 to TRBJ2-7, with TRBD2 identical over 11 bases. After removal of 0 bases from V and 11 bases from J, the junction contained 10 bases not matched to a gene. The CDR3 is 15 residues long. Germline loops: CDR1 SGHDT, CDR2 YYEEEE. The CDR3 DNA reads as TGTGCCAGCAGCTTGGCCGGGACTAGCGGAAGACGAGAGTACTTC. Translating it yields CASSLAGTSGRREYF.

The V and J genes are TRBV9 and TRBJ1-5; 7 bases are shared with TRBD1. The CDR3 sequence is 15 residues long. CDR1 SGDLS and CDR2 YYNGEE come from the germline V gene. Trimming cost V 5 bases and J 5 bases; bases outside gene matches: 10. The CDR3 loop reads CASSGEGTADQPQHF. CDR3 bases: TGTGCCAGCAGTGGGGAGGGGACAGCGGATCAGCCCCAGCATTTT.

The gene calls are TRBV5-1 and TRBJ2-7, with 9 bases aligning to TRBD2. J lost 3 bases, V lost 0 bases, and 19 bases had no gene match. Germline CDR1 SGHRS, CDR2 YFSETQ. The CDR3 runs to 20 residues. The CDR3 nucleotides are TGCGCCAGCAGCTTGGTTTATCGGCCTAGCGGGAAAGTACCAAACTACGAGCAGTACTTC. Translation: CASSLVYRPSGKVPNYEQYF. Full variable domain (outside the CDR3, taken from reference TRBV5-1 and TRBJ2-7): KAGVTQTPRYLIKTRGQQVTLSCSPISGHRSVSWYQQTPGQGLQFLFEYFSETQRNKGNFPGRFSGRQFSNSRSEMNVSTLELGDSALYLCASSLVYRPSGKVPNYEQYFGPGTRLTVT.

As DNA, the CDR3 is TGTGCCAGCACCGAGACAGATACGCAGTATTTT. It translates to CASTETDTQYF. This chain connects TRBV2 to TRBJ2-3; D is unclear. The length of the CDR3 is 11 residues. V was shortened by 7 bases and J by 3 bases, with 5 bases between the two germline ends. Germline-derived CDR1 and CDR2 are SNHLY and FYNNEI.

This clone has a single count. The chain links TRBV14 to TRBJ2-7, with 14 bases that match TRBD2. J was trimmed by 3 bases and V by 5 bases; bases with no gene match: 3. This CDR3 contains 15 residues. In germline, CDR1 is SGHDN, CDR2 FVKESK. CDR3 in amino acids: CASSGLAGGLYEQYF. CDR3 nucleotides: TGTGCCAGCAGCGGACTAGCGGGAGGTCTCTACGAGCAGTACTTC.

By sample fraction, this clone is medium-sized. V gene TRBV19 combines with J gene TRBJ1-5; D unresolved. The germline V gene encodes CDR1 LNHDA and CDR2 SQIVND (reference sequence). V was pared by 6 bases and J by 8 bases, with 5 bases between. This CDR3 has 10 amino acids. The CDR3 DNA reads TGTGCCAGTAGCTACGAGCCCCAGCATTTT. This codes for CASSYEPQHF.

V gene TRBV7-9 combines with J gene TRBJ2-7; the D gene is possibly TRBD2 (6 bases). The V end was cut by 6 bases, the J end by 6 bases, with 21 bases between. The CDR3 loop spans 15 amino acids. The germline CDR1 and CDR2 sequences are SEHNR and FQNEAQ (reference sequence). DNA for the CDR3: TGTGCCAGCAGTCCGCCATTGGAGGGTCTTTTCGAGCAGTACTTC. Its translation is CASSPPLEGLFEQYF.